This T cell receptor beta chain was captured by sequencing in a study of graft-versus-host responses after intestinal transplantation. Across the whole study: Anti-thymocyte globulin induction preceded about 3 years of tacrolimus and steroid maintenance in all recipients.

Sequenced by immunoSEQ multiplex PCR; TCRdb stores in-frame clones only, minus some. This table has tens of thousands of clones, less than 40% appearing once. The CDR3 contains 11 residues. From germline, CDR1 is SQVTM and CDR2 ANQGSEA. The germline V and J ends were trimmed by 1 base and 7 bases, with 7 bases remaining between them. Only a few counts were recorded for this clone. Labeling with CFSE marked roughly 200,000 responder cells, which were plated with roughly 200,000 irradiated, violet-dye-labeled stimulator cells. Source: alloreactive CD8+ T cells from a mixed lymphocyte reaction culture, taken before intestinal transplant. Subset described: CFSE-low proliferating T cells sorted from approximately six-day pre-transplant mixed lymphocyte reaction (GvH or HvG direction). This sequence was found in a human patient who received an intestinal transplant. The chain uses TRBV29-1 and TRBJ1-1; unclear D gene. CDR3 coding DNA: TGCAGCGTTGAAGTGGGCGTTGAAGCTTTCTTT. Translation gives CSVEVGVEAFF.